Each of the 5 T cell receptor beta chains below was sequenced from the same sample in a study of cytomegalovirus exposure and HLA in healthy donors. PCR involved 60 Vbeta and 13 Jbeta primers. The assay was immunoSEQ multiplex PCR, and TCRdb's table has in-frame clones only and misses some. This table holds some 180,000 clones, approximately 80% found once. Specimen: PBMCs. The receptor set was obtained from a woman younger than 45 in good health and CMV-seronegative.

The chain joins TRBV5-1 to TRBJ2-7; 11 nucleotides match TRBD1. Germline CDR1 reads SGHRS; CDR2 reads YFSETQ. CDR3 size: 15 residues. Trimming took 3 bases from V and 4 from J; bases not matched to a gene: 6. The CDR3 loop reads CASSYRTGGPYEQYF. Written as DNA, the CDR3 is TGCGCCAGCAGCTACAGGACAGGGGGCCCGTACGAGCAGTACTTC.

This clone has a handful of counts. The chain employs TRBV2 and TRBJ2-2, with TRBD2 matching 8 bases. CDR1 and CDR2 (germline): SNHLY, FYNNEI. V dropped 4 bases and J dropped 2; count of bases not matched to a gene: 3. This CDR3 is built from 15 residues. As DNA, the CDR3 is TGTGCCAGCAGTGCGGGGGGGGCAAACACCGGGGAGCTGTTTTTT. Protein sequence: CASSAGGANTGELFF.

The V gene is TRBV7-2, the J gene TRBJ2-1, with D possibly being TRBD2 (7 bases). With 3 bases removed from V and 0 bases from J, the gap between germline ends came to 15 bases. The CDR3 covers 17 residues. CDR1 and CDR2 (germline): SGHTA, FQGNSA. CDR3 sequence (DNA): TGTGCCAGCAGCTTTTCCGGGGGGCCGAGCTCCTACAATGAGCAGTTCTTC. Translation gives CASSFSGGPSSYNEQFF.

The rearrangement links TRBV7-9 to TRBJ1-2; the D gene is possibly TRBD1 (6 bases). The germline CDR1 and CDR2 sequences are SEHNR and FQNEAQ (reference sequence). This CDR3 is built from 13 residues. Trimming left V 4 bases short and J 8 bases short, with 14 bases between. The DNA for the CDR3 is TGTGCCAGCAGCTCTATTTACAGGGAGGGCTACACCTTC. Its translation: CASSSIYREGYTF.

V is TRBV5-1 and J is TRBJ2-5; maybe TRBD2 (6 bases). The germline V and J ends were trimmed by 2 bases and 4 bases, with 15 bases remaining between them. CDR3 length: 15 residues. The germline gives CDR1 SGHRS, CDR2 YFSETQ. This CDR3 reads CASSFLGLSAETQYF. CDR3 nucleotides: TGCGCCAGCAGCTTTTTGGGACTCTCGGCAGAGACCCAGTACTTC.